These T cell receptor beta chains were read from a single sample in a study of cytomegalovirus exposure and HLA in healthy donors. Profiling relied on immunoSEQ multiplex PCR, and the TCRdb table lists in-frame clones only, not all of them. Of roughly 160,000 clones in the sample, approximately 75% were seen once. Sample: PBMCs. These receptors all stem from a girl between 5 and 17 years old in good health and CMV-seronegative. The CDR3 runs from the conserved cysteine through the conserved F or W. The D gene is left open where the match is weak. Clone size is given for some rows only: seen once, a few or many times, or a class if the clone is expanded.

clone size: .; D gene: .; V gene: TRBV27; J gene: TRBJ1-5; CDR3 DNA: TGTGCCAGCAGTTTGGGGCTCAATCAGCCCCAGCATTTT; CDR3 protein: CASSLGLNQPQHF
clone size: once; D gene: TRBD1; V gene: TRBV19; J gene: TRBJ1-1; CDR3 DNA: TGTGCCAGTAGTCCGGGACAGGGAACCCCTGAAGCTTTCTTT; CDR3 protein: CASSPGQGTPEAFF
clone size: .; D gene: .; V gene: TRBV6-6; J gene: TRBJ1-1; CDR3 DNA: TGTGCCAGCAGTCAACAGGGGAACACTGAAGCTTTCTTT; CDR3 protein: CASSQQGNTEAFF
clone size: .; D gene: TRBD1; V gene: TRBV5-1; J gene: TRBJ2-5; CDR3 DNA: TGCGCCAGTCGACAGGGGCCGCACGAGGAGACCCAGTACTTC; CDR3 protein: CASRQGPHEETQYF
clone size: .; D gene: .; V gene: TRBV28; J gene: TRBJ2-7; CDR3 DNA: TGTGCCAGCAGAAAGACACCCACCTACGAGCAGTACTTC; CDR3 protein: CASRKTPTYEQYF
clone size: .; D gene: .; V gene: TRBV18; J gene: TRBJ2-1; CDR3 DNA: TGTGCCAGCTCACCACCCGGGGTCAGGGGTGGAAATGAGCAGTTCTTC; CDR3 protein: CASSPPGVRGGNEQFF
clone size: .; D gene: TRBD1; V gene: TRBV19; J gene: TRBJ1-5; CDR3 DNA: TGTGCCAGTAGTATTTCCCCCGGGACAGGGGGTTTATGGCCCCAGCATTTT; CDR3 protein: CASSISPGTGGLWPQHF
clone size: once; D gene: TRBD2; V gene: TRBV6-5; J gene: TRBJ2-2; CDR3 DNA: TGTGCCAGCAGAAGCGGGGGGCAAGGTACCGGGGAGCTGTTTTTT; CDR3 protein: CASRSGGQGTGELFF
clone size: .; D gene: .; V gene: TRBV5-4; J gene: TRBJ1-2; CDR3 DNA: TGTGCCAGCAGCGGGGACACTAACTATGGCTACACCTTC; CDR3 protein: CASSGDTNYGYTF
clone size: .; D gene: TRBD2; V gene: TRBV6-1; J gene: TRBJ2-3; CDR3 DNA: TGTGCCAGCAGTGAAGGACTAGCGGCCACAGATACGCAGTATTTT; CDR3 protein: CASSEGLAATDTQYF